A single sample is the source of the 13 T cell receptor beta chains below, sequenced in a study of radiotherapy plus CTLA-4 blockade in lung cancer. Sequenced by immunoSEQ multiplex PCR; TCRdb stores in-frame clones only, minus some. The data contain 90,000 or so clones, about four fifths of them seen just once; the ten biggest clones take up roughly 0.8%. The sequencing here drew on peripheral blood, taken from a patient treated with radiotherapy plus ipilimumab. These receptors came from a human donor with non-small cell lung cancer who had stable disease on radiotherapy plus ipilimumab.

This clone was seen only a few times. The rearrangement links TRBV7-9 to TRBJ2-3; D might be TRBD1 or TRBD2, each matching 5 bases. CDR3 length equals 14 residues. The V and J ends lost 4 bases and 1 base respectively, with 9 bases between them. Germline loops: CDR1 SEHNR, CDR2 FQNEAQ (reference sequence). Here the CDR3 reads CASSSGTGTDTQYF. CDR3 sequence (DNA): TGTGCCAGCAGCTCCGGGACCGGCACAGATACGCAGTATTTT. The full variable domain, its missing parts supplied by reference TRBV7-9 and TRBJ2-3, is DTGVSQNPRHKITKRGQNVTFRCDPISEHNRLYWYRQTLGQGPEFLTYFQNEAQLEKSRLLSDRFSAERPKGSFSTLEIQRTEQGDSAMYLCASSSGTGTDTQYFGPGTRLTVL.

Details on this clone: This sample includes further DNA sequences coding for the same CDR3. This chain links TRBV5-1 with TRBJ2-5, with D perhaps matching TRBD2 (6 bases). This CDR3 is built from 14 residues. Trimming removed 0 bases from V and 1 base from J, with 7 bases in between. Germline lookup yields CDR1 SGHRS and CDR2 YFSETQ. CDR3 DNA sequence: TGCGCCAGCAGCTTGGGGGGGGTCCAAGAGACCCAGTACTTC. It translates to CASSLGGVQETQYF.

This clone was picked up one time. The CDR3 reads CASENGPQHF. The DNA of the CDR3 is TGTGCCAGCGAGAACGGGCCCCAGCATTTT. The chain recombines TRBV6-1 with TRBJ1-5; D not certain. Trimming took 8 bases from V and 9 from J, leaving 8 bases between them. This CDR3 is built from 10 residues. Per the germline V gene, CDR1 is MNHNS and CDR2 is SASEGT.

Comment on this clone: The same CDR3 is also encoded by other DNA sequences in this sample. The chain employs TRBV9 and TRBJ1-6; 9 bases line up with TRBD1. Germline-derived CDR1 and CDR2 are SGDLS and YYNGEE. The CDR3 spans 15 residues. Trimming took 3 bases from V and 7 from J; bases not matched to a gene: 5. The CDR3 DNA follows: TGTGCCAGCAGCGAGGGGACAGGGTCAAATTCACCCCTCCACTTT. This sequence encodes CASSEGTGSNSPLHF.

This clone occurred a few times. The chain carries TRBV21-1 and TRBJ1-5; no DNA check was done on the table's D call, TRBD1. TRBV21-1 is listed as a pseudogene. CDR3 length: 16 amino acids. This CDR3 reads CASSKEGTGGDQPQHF. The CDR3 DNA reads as TGTGCCAGCAGCAAAGAAGGGACAGGGGGCGATCAGCCCCAGCATTTT.

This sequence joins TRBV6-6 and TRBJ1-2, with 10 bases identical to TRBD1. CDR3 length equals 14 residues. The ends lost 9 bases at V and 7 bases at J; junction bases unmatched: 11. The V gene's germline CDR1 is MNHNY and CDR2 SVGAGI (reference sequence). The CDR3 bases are TGTGCCAGTTCCGAGAGACAGGGGGCGCGTGGCTACACCTTC. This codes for CASSERQGARGYTF.

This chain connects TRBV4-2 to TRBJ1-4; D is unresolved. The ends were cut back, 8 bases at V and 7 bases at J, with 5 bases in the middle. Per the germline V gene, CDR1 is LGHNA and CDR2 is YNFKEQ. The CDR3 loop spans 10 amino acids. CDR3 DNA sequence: TGTGCCAGCGGGAGTGAAAAACTGTTTTTT. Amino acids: CASGSEKLFF.

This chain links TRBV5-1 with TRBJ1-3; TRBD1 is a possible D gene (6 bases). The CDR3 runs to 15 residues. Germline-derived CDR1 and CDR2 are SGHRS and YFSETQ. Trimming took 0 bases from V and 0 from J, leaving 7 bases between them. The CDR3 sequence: CASSLDRVSGNTIYF. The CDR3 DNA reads TGCGCCAGCAGCTTGGACAGGGTCTCTGGAAACACCATATATTTT.

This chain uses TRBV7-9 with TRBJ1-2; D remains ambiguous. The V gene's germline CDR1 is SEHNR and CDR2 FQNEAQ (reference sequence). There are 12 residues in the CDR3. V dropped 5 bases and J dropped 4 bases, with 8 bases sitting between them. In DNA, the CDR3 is TGTGCCAGCAGCCCGGGTCTCTATGGCTACACCTTC. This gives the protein CASSPGLYGYTF.

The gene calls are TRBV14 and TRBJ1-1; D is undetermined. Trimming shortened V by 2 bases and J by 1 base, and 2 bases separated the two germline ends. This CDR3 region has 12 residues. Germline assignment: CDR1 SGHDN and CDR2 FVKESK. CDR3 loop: CASSQQNTEAFF. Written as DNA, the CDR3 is TGTGCCAGCAGCCAACAGAACACTGAAGCTTTCTTT.

DNA for the CDR3: TGTGCCAGCAGCGCCCGTTGGGGCGAAGAGACCCAGTACTTC. It yields the protein CASSARWGEETQYF. The rearrangement uses TRBV9 and TRBJ2-5, with D tentatively TRBD1 (5 bases). The CDR3 has 14 residues. V lost 3 bases to trimming and J lost 3 bases, with 12 bases between them. Germline CDR1 reads SGDLS; CDR2 reads YYNGEE.

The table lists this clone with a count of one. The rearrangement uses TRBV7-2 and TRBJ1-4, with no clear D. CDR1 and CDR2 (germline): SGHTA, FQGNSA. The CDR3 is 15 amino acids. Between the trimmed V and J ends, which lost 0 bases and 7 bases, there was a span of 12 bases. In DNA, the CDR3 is TGTGCCAGCAGCTTAGCAGGGTTTCACGGTGAAAAACTGTTTTTT. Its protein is CASSLAGFHGEKLFF. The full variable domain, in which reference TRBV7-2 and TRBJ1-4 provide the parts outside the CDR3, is GAGVSQSPSNKVTEKGKDVELRCDPISGHTALYWYRQSLGQGLEFLIYFQGNSAPDKSGLPSDRFSAERTGGSVSTLTIQRTQQEDSAVYLCASSLAGFHGEKLFFGSGTQLSVL.

CDR3 region: CAAAINYGYTF. DNA of the CDR3: TGTGCCGCCGCAATTAACTATGGCTACACCTTC. The V call is TRBV28, the J call TRBJ1-2, with D uncertain. The V end lost 11 bases, the J end lost 1 base, and 8 bases lay between the germline ends. The CDR3 sequence is 11 residues long. CDR1 is MDHEN and CDR2 is SYDVKM in the germline V gene.